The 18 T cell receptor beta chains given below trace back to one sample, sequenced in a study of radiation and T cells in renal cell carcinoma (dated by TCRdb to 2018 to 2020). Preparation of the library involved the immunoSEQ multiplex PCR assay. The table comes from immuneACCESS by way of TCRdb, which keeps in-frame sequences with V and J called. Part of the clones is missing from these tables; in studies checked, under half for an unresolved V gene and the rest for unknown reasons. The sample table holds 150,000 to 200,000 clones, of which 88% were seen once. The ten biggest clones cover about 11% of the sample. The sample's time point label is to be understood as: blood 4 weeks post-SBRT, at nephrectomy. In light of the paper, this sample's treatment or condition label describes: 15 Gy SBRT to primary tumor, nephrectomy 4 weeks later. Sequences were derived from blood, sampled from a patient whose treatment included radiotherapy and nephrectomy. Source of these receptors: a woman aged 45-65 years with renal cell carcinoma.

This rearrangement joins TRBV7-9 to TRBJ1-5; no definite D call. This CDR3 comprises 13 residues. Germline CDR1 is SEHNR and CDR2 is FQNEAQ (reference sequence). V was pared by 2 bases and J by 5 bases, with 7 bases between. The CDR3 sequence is CASSLTRDQPQHF. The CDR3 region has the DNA TGTGCCAGCAGCTTAACACGGGATCAGCCCCAGCATTTT.

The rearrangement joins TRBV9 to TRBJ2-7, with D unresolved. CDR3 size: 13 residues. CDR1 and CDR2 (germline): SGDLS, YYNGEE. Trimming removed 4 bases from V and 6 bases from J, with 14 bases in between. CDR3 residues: CASSRNVGTEQYF. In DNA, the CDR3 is TGTGCCAGCAGCCGCAACGTAGGAACCGAGCAGTACTTC.

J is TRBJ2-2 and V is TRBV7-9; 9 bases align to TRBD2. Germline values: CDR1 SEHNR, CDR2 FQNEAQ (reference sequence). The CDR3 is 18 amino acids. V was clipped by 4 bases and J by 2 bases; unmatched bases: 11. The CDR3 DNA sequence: TGTGCCAGCAGCTCGACGAAGACTAGCGGAACAAACACCGGGGAGCTGTTTTTT. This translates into CASSSTKTSGTNTGELFF.

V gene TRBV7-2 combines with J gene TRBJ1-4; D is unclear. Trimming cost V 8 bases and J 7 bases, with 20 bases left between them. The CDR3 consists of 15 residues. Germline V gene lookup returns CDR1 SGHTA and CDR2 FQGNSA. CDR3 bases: TGTGCCAGCGGATTGACACAGAACCGAGGTGAAAAACTGTTTTTT. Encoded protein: CASGLTQNRGEKLFF.

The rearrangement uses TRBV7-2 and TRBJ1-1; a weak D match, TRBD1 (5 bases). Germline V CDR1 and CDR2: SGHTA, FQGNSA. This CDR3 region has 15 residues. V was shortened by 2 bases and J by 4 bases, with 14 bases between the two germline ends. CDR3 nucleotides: TGTGCCAGCAGCTTAATTCTGGGGGGAAGCACTGAAGCTTTCTTT. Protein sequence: CASSLILGGSTEAFF.

The CDR3 region has the DNA TGTGCCAGCAACCTTATAAATGAGCAGTTCTTC. Amino acids: CASNLINEQFF. The V and J genes are TRBV2 and TRBJ2-1, with D uncertain. V lost 7 bases and J lost 7, with 8 bases in between. The germline V gene encodes CDR1 SNHLY and CDR2 FYNNEI. The CDR3 totals 11 residues.

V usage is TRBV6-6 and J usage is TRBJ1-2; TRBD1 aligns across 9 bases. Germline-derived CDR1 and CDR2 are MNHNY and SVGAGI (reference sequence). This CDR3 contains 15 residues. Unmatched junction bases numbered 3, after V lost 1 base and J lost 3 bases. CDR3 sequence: CASSYWGTGHYGYTF. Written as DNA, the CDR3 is TGTGCCAGCAGTTACTGGGGGACAGGGCACTATGGCTACACCTTC.

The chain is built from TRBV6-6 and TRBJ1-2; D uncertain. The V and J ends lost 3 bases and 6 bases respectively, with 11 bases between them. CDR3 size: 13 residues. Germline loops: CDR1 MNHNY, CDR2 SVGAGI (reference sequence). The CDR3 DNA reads TGTGCCAGCAGTTATGAAATTGGCAATGGCTACACCTTC. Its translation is CASSYEIGNGYTF.

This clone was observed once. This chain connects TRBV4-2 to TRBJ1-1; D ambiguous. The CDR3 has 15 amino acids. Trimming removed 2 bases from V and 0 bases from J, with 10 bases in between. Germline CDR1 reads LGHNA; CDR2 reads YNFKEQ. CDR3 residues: CASSQTSTMNTEAFF. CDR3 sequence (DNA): TGTGCCAGCAGCCAAACTAGCACAATGAACACTGAAGCTTTCTTT.

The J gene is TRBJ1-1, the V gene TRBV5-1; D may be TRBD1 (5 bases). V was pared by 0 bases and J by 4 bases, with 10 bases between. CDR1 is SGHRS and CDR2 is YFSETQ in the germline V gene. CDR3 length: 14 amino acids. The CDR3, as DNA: TGCGCCAGCAGCTTGGACGGCAGGGTCACTGAAGCTTTCTTT. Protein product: CASSLDGRVTEAFF.

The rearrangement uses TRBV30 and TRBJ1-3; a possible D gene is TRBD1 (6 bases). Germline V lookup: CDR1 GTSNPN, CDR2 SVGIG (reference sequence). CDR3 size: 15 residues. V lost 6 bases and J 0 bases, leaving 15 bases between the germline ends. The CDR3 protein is CACNRVGSSGNTIYF. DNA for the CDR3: TGTGCCTGTAACAGGGTAGGGTCCTCTGGAAACACCATATATTTT.

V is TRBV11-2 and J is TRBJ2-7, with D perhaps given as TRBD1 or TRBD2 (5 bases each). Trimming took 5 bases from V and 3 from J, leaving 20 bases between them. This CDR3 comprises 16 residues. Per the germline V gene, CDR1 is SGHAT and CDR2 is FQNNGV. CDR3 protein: CASSRTLRGDLYEQYF. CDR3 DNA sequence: TGTGCCAGCAGCCGAACTCTCCGAGGGGACCTCTACGAGCAGTACTTC.

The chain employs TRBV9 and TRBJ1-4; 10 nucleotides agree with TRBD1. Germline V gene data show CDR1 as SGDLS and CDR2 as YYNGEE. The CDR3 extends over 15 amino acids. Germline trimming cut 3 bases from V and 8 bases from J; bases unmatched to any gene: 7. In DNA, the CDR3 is TGTGCCAGCAGCGCCGGGACAGGGGTCGAGGAAAAACTGTTTTTT. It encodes CASSAGTGVEEKLFF.

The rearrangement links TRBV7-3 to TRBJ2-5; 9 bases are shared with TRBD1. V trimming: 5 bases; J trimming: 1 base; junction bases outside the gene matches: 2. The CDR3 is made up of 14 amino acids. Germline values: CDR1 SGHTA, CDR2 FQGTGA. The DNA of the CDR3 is TGTGCCAGCAGCCGACAGGGGGTCCAAGAGACCCAGTACTTC. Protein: CASSRQGVQETQYF.

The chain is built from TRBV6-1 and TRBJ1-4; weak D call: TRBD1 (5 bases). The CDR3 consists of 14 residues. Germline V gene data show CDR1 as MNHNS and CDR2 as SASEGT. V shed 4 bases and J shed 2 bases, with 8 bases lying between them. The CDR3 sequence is CASSVSGTNEKLFF. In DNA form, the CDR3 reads TGTGCCAGCAGTGTATCAGGGACTAATGAAAAACTGTTTTTT.

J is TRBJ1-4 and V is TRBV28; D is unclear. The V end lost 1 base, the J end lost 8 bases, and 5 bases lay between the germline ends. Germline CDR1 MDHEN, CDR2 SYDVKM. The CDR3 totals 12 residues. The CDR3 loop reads CASSLSGEKLFF. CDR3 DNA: TGTGCCAGCAGTTTATCCGGGGAAAAACTGTTTTTT.

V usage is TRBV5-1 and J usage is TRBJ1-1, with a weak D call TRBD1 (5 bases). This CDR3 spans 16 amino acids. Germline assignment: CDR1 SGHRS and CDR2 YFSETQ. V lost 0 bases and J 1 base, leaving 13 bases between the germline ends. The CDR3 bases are TGCGCCAGCAGCTTGGGTGCCAGGGCGGGGAACACTGAAGCTTTCTTT. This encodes CASSLGARAGNTEAFF.

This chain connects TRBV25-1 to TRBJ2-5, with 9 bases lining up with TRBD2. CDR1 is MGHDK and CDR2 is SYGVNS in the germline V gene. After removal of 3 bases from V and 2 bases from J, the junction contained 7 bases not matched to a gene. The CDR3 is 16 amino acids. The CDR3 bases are TGTGCCAGCAGTGAGAGGGTAGCGGGGGCTCAAGAGACCCAGTACTTC. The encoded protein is CASSERVAGAQETQYF.